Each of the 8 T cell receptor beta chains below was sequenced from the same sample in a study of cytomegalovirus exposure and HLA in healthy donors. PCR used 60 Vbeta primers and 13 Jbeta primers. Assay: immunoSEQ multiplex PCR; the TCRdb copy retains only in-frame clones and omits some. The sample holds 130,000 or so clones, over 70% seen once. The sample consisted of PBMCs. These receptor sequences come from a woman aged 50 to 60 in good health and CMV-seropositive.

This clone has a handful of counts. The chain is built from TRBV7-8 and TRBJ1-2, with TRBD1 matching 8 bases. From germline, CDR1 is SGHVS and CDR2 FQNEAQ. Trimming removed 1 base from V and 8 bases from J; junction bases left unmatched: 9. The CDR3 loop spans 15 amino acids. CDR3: CASSLEARGLWGYTF. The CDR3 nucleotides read TGTGCCAGCAGCTTAGAAGCCAGGGGGCTCTGGGGCTACACCTTC.

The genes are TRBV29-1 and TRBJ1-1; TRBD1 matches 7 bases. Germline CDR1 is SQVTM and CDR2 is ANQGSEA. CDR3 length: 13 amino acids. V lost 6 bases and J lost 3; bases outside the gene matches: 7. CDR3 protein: CSVAVTGDTEAFF. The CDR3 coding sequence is TGCAGCGTAGCCGTTACAGGGGACACTGAAGCTTTCTTT.

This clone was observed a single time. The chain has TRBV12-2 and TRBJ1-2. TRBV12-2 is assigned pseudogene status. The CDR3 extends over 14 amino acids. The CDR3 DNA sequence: TGTGCAAGTCGACCCCCGAGAGCTAACTATGGCTACACCTTC. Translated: CASRPPRANYGYTF.

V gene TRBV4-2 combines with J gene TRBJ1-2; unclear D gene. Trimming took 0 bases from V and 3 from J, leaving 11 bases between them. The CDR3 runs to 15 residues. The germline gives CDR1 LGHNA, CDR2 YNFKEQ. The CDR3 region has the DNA TGTGCCAGCAGCCAAGACAAACAACCTTACTATGGCTACACCTTC. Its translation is CASSQDKQPYYGYTF.

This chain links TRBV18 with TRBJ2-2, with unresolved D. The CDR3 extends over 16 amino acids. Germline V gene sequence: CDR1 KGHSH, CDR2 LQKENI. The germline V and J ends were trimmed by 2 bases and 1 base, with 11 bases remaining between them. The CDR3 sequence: CASSPIVGQNTGELFF. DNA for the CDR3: TGTGCCAGCTCACCAATCGTGGGCCAGAACACCGGGGAGCTGTTTTTT.

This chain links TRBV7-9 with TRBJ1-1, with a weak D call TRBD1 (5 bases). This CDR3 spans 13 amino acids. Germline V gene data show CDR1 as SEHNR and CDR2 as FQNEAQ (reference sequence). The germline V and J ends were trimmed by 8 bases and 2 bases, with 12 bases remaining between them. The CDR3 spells CASLGTFNTEAFF. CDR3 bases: TGTGCCAGCCTTGGGACTTTTAACACTGAAGCTTTCTTT. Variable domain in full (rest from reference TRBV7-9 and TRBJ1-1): DTGVSQNPRHKITKRGQNVTFRCDPISEHNRLYWYRQTLGQGPEFLTYFQNEAQLEKSRLLSDRFSAERPKGSFSTLEIQRTEQGDSAMYLCASLGTFNTEAFFGQGTRLTVV.

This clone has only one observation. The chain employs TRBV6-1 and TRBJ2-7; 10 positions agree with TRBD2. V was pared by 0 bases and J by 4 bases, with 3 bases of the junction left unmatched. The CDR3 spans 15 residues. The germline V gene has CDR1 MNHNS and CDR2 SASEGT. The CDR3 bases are TGTGCCAGCAGTGAAGCAGGAGCGGGGGGGTACGAGCAGTACTTC. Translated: CASSEAGAGGYEQYF.

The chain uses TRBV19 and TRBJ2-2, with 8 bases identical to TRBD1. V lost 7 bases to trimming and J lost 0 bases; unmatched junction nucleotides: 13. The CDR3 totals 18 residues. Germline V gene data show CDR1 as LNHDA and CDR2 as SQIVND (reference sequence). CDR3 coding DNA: TGTGCCAGTAAGCCGGACAGGGCAGACTCTTCGAACACCGGGGAGCTGTTTTTT. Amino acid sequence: CASKPDRADSSNTGELFF.